This T cell receptor beta chain emerged from a study of blood T cell repertoires in COVID-19. Whole-study context: Nucleic acid was either cDNA or gDNA, and it came from T cells, B-cell-depleted T cells, or PBMCs.

Germline loops: CDR1 LNHDA, CDR2 SQIVND (reference sequence). The V gene end was trimmed by 10 bases and the J gene end by 8 bases; junction bases not matched to a gene: 8. This CDR3 spans 12 amino acids. Authors' methods: For nucleated cells, counts were estimated from reference gene primer amplification. Measured with immunoSEQ multiplex PCR; TCRdb has only the in-frame clones, and not every one. D and trimming come from the DNA, and the V and J calls and clone size come from that table. The table records fewer than 500,000 clones, around 89% of them present only once. V usage is TRBV19 and J usage is TRBJ1-2; 9 bases line up with TRBD1. The sample comprised peripheral blood. The origin of this receptor is a woman under 40 with acute or convalescent COVID-19. DNA for the CDR3: TGTGCCACCCAGGACAGGGGCAAAGGCTACACCTTC. Its translation: CATQDRGKGYTF.